This is a list of T cell receptor beta chains from one sample in a study of cytomegalovirus exposure and HLA in healthy donors. Assay: immunoSEQ multiplex PCR; the TCRdb copy retains only in-frame clones and omits some. The repertoire table contains about 160,000 clones. Sequenced input: PBMCs. All receptors come from a woman aged 60-75 years in good health and CMV-seronegative. CDR3s include the opening cysteine and the closing phenylalanine or tryptophan. A D gene is named only where the DNA matches it firmly.

>TRBV2|TRBD1|TRBJ1-2
TGTGCCAGCACAGGGGGGACGGGACATGGCTACACCTTC
CASTGGTGHGYTF
>TRBV11-2|TRBD1|TRBJ1-1
TGTGCCAGCAGCCCCCTCGGGACAGGGGACACTGAAGCTTTCTTT
CASSPLGTGDTEAFF
>TRBV10-3|TRBD1|TRBJ1-5
TGTGCCATCAGTGAGTCAAAGACAGGGATTCAGCCCCAGCATTTT
CAISESKTGIQPQHF
>TRBV5-1|TRBD1|TRBJ1-1
TGCGCCAGCAGCTCGGAAGGGGGCGTGAACACTGAAGCTTTCTTT
CASSSEGGVNTEAFF
>TRBV10-3|.|TRBJ1-1
TGTGCCATCAGTGAGTCGAGAGAGGGGGTTGCTTTCTTT
CAISESREGVAFF
>TRBV2|.|TRBJ1-1
TGTGCCAGCAGTCAGGGTAGGGACACTGAAGCTTTCTTT
CASSQGRDTEAFF
>TRBV5-1|.|TRBJ1-1
TGCGCCAGCAGCTTGAACAGGAACACTGAAGCTTTCTTT
CASSLNRNTEAFF
>TRBV19|.|TRBJ1-2
TGTGCCACCGGAGGGAACTATGGCTACACCTTC
CATGGNYGYTF
>TRBV20-1|TRBD1|TRBJ1-2
TGCAGTGCTACCACAGGGGTTGGCTACACCTTC
CSATTGVGYTF
>TRBV18|TRBD1|TRBJ1-1
TGTGCCAGCTCTCGACAGGGGGCGAAGAACACTGAAGCTTTCTTT
CASSRQGAKNTEAFF
>TRBV7-6|.|TRBJ2-2
TGTCCAACTAGGAACACCGGGGAGCTGTTTTTT
CPTRNTGELFF
>TRBV11-1|TRBD1|TRBJ2-7
TGTGCCAGCAGCTTCGGCAGGGGGCGTACCTACGAGCAGTACTTC
CASSFGRGRTYEQYF
>TRBV5-4|.|TRBJ2-7
TGTGCCAGCAGCTTGGATCCCCAGGCCTACGAGCAGTACTTC
CASSLDPQAYEQYF
>TRBV15|TRBD2|TRBJ2-6
TGTGCCACCAGCAGAGAAGCGGGGACTGGGGCCAACGTCCTGACTTTC
CATSREAGTGANVLTF
>TRBV15|.|TRBJ1-3
TGTGCCACCAGCAGAGGAGGTGGAAACACCATATATTTT
CATSRGGGNTIYF
>TRBV14|.|TRBJ2-5
TGTGCCAGCAGCCAAGTATCAGAGACCCAGTACTTC
CASSQVSETQYF
>TRBV4-1|.|TRBJ2-7
TGCGCCAGCAGCCACTACCCCCAGACAGGAGAACAGTACTTC
CASSHYPQTGEQYF
>TRBV6-5|TRBD1|TRBJ2-2
TGTGCCAGCAGTTGGGACAGGCGGAACACCGGGGAGCTGTTTTTT
CASSWDRRNTGELFF
>TRBV18|.|TRBJ1-6
TGTGCCAGCTCACCTCAATCCGGGGGTAATAATTCACCCCTCCACTTT
CASSPQSGGNNSPLHF
>TRBV10-2|TRBD2|TRBJ2-1
TGCGCCAGCAGCCCAGCGGGAGGCTACAATGAGCAGTTCTTC
CASSPAGGYNEQFF
>TRBV10-3|TRBD1|TRBJ2-5
TGTGCCATCAGTGCGAACACAGGGGTGGGAGAGACCCAGTACTTC
CAISANTGVGETQYF
>TRBV5-1|.|TRBJ2-1
TGCGCCAGCAGCTTGGAGCAGGCCAATGAGCAGTTCTTC
CASSLEQANEQFF
>TRBV20-1|TRBD1|TRBJ2-7
TGCAGTGCCTGGGACAGCTACGAGCAGTACTTC
CSAWDSYEQYF
>TRBV19|TRBD2|TRBJ2-3
TGTGCCAGTAGACGGACTAGCGGCACAGATACGCAGTATTTT
CASRRTSGTDTQYF
>TRBV10-2|.|TRBJ2-1
TGCGCCAGCGCTTTAGACACCTACAATGAGCAGTTCTTC
CASALDTYNEQFF
>TRBV7-3|.|TRBJ2-3
TGTGCCAGCAGCCCCCAGGGGCCCGGAGATACGCAGTATTTT
CASSPQGPGDTQYF
>TRBV5-1|TRBD2|TRBJ2-1
TGCGCCAGCAGCTTAGGACTAGCGGGGGCCGGTGAGCAGTTCTTC
CASSLGLAGAGEQFF
>TRBV9|.|TRBJ1-2
TGTGCCAGCAGCGATACCGGCTATGGCTACACCTTC
CASSDTGYGYTF
>TRBV19|.|TRBJ1-1
TGTGCCAGTAGTAAACGGAGGGGAGGGTACACTGAAGCTTTCTTT
CASSKRRGGYTEAFF
>TRBV11-2|.|TRBJ2-4
TGTGCCAGCAGCTTAATGGGTTTCTCGGGGACCAAAAACATTCAGTACTTC
CASSLMGFSGTKNIQYF
>TRBV6-5|.|TRBJ2-4
TGTGCCAGCAGAGACCTAGGGGAGGTATACATTCAGTACTTC
CASRDLGEVYIQYF
>TRBV6-1|TRBD1|TRBJ2-5
TGTGCCAGCAGTGAATTGGCCAGGGGGACCGGGACCCAGTACTTC
CASSELARGTGTQYF
>TRBV7-7|TRBD2|TRBJ2-6
TGTGCCAGTGCCGGTAGCGGGGGGGCTGGGGCCAACGTCCTGACTTTC
CASAGSGGAGANVLTF
>TRBV6-5|TRBD1|TRBJ1-4
TGTGCCAGCAGTTGGACAGGTTTGGAAACTAATGAAAAACTGTTTTTT
CASSWTGLETNEKLFF
>TRBV29-1|TRBD1|TRBJ1-3
TGCAGCGTTGGGGGTTCGGGGACAGCTGGAAACACCATATATTTT
CSVGGSGTAGNTIYF
>TRBV4-1|.|TRBJ2-3
TGCGCCAGCAGCCAAGGTCTCAGGGGAAGAGACGCAGATACGCAGTATTTT
CASSQGLRGRDADTQYF
>TRBV12-5|TRBD1|TRBJ1-5
TGTGCTAGTGGCCCTGGACAGGGGGATCATCAGCCCCAGCATTTT
CASGPGQGDHQPQHF
>TRBV15|.|TRBJ1-5
TGTGCCACCAGCAGAGATAGGGGGACAAGAAATCAGCCCCAGCATTTT
CATSRDRGTRNQPQHF
>TRBV7-2|TRBD1|TRBJ1-2
TGTGCCAGCAGCTCAGCTATCCAGAGACAGGGATTAGGCTACACCTTC
CASSSAIQRQGLGYTF
>TRBV27|TRBD1|TRBJ2-5
TGTGCCAGCAGTTTCCTACAGGGGGGAGGAAAGACCCAGTACTTC
CASSFLQGGGKTQYF
>TRBV7-9|TRBD1|TRBJ2-6
TGTGCCAGCAGCCATAGACCGGGACAGGGGGCGTCTGGGGCCAACGTCCTGACTTTC
CASSHRPGQGASGANVLTF
>TRBV6-5|TRBD2|TRBJ2-1
TGTGCCAGCCGTGGGACTAGCGGGCTTAATGAGCAGTTCTTC
CASRGTSGLNEQFF
>TRBV5-4|.|TRBJ1-5
TGTGCCAGCAGCCTTCGGGGGGGAAGTCAGCCCCAGCATTTT
CASSLRGGSQPQHF
>TRBV27|.|TRBJ2-6
TGTGCCAGCAGTTTATTGGCCGGGTCTGGGGCCAACGTCCTGACTTTC
CASSLLAGSGANVLTF
>TRBV15|.|TRBJ2-7
TGTGCCACCAGCCCCCAAGGAGGGACAGAGGTTAAGGAGCAGTACTTC
CATSPQGGTEVKEQYF
>TRBV19|.|TRBJ2-7
TGTGCCAGTAGTTGGCAGGGTCAGGGGTTCTACGAGCAGTACTTC
CASSWQGQGFYEQYF
>TRBV6-6|.|TRBJ2-1
TGTGCCAGCAGCCCTCATCTGTCTAGTGGCTACAATGAGCAGTTCTTC
CASSPHLSSGYNEQFF
>TRBV4-1|.|TRBJ2-3
TGCGCCAGCAGCCTGCGGAAAACAGATACGCAGTATTTT
CASSLRKTDTQYF
>TRBV7-9|TRBD1|TRBJ1-4
TGTGCCAGCAGCGCCGCACGGACAGGCTGGACTGAAAAACTGTTTTTT
CASSAARTGWTEKLFF
>TRBV6-5|.|TRBJ2-5
TGTGCCAGCAGTTACTCGCTAGCGAGCCAAGAGACCCAGTACTTC
CASSYSLASQETQYF
>TRBV18|.|TRBJ1-6
TGTGCCAGCTCACCACTCGGGAGACTGGGGACTAATTCACCCCTCCACTTT
CASSPLGRLGTNSPLHF
>TRBV5-4|TRBD2|TRBJ2-1
TGTGCCAGCAGCTCCGACAGCGGGAGCGGGGAGCAGTTCTTC
CASSSDSGSGEQFF
>TRBV25-1|.|TRBJ1-4
TGTGCCAGCAGTCAGGGGACTGAAAAACTGTTTTTT
CASSQGTEKLFF
>TRBV7-2|.|TRBJ2-7
TGTGCCAGCACTCAATGGCAGGGCTACGAGCAGTACTTC
CASTQWQGYEQYF
>TRBV4-3|.|TRBJ2-1
TGCGCCAGCAGCCAAGATTCGTGGGGGCACTACAATGAGCAGTTCTTC
CASSQDSWGHYNEQFF
>TRBV7-2|.|TRBJ2-7
TGTGCCAGCAGCCCCAGCAGGGCTACCTACGAGCAGTACTTC
CASSPSRATYEQYF
>TRBV11-2|TRBD1|TRBJ2-4
TGTGCCAGCAGCTTAGTGGGACAGGAACTAAACATTCAGTACTTC
CASSLVGQELNIQYF
>TRBV29-1|.|TRBJ1-2
TGCAGCGTAGAACCTCAGGGAGGCTATGGCTACACCTTC
CSVEPQGGYGYTF
>TRBV6-5|.|TRBJ1-2
TGTGCCAGCAGTTACTTGGCAGGGCAATACTATGGCTACACCTTC
CASSYLAGQYYGYTF
>TRBV11-3|TRBD2|TRBJ2-7
TGTGCCAGCAGCACCAGCGGACTAGCGGGAGGGGAGCAGTACTTC
CASSTSGLAGGEQYF